The entry below gives a single T cell receptor (beta chain) sequence along with its context. Its specificity is not known. Germline V gene data show CDR1 as MNHNY and CDR2 as SVGAGI (reference sequence). The CDR3 has 15 amino acids. V was clipped by 1 base and J by 5 bases, with 14 bases between them. PCR was performed a second time for about 7 to 11 cycles using a sample-barcoded 5' primer and a J-beta primer mix. Each cDNA molecule was tagged by a template-switch adaptor with 12 random nucleotides. All samples gave at least 2.5 million CDR3-containing paired-end reads. One entry per CDR3 protein results from TCRdb running MiXCR on the 5' RACE reads. The sample yields over 1.5 million distinct CDR3 sequences, 49% seen once. This entry is derived from a study of blood T cells in healthy people across ages. Study conclusions and caveats: CMV infection status of these donors was not known. Naive CD4+ cells and diversity were both higher in long-lived donors than in aged donors.

This TCR derives from a woman in her thirties or forties in good health. The chain has TRBV6-6 and TRBJ2-5; D gene uncertain. The source material was blood. The CDR3 sequence: CASSYWQAPPETQYF. The DNA of the CDR3 is TGTGCCAGCAGTTACTGGCAGGCCCCACCTGAGACCCAGTACTTC.